The table lists the clone carrying this T cell receptor beta chain with a few counts. The CDR3 contains 15 residues. Germline V CDR1 and CDR2: MNHEY, SMNVEV (reference sequence). Trimming took 3 bases from V and 5 from J; bases not matched to a gene: 10. These data are taken from a study of blood T cell repertoires in COVID-19. At the level of the study: The United States, Italy and Spain supplied acute and convalescent COVID-19 samples. Nucleic acid was either cDNA or gDNA, and it came from T cells, B-cell-depleted T cells, or PBMCs.

How the authors handled the data: It was from reference gene primer amplification that nucleated cell counts were estimated. Only in-frame clones appear in the TCRdb table, and some are missing; sequencing was by immunoSEQ multiplex PCR. V and J calls and clone size are those listed in that table; D and trimming were worked out from the DNA. The sample yields about 33,000 clones, around 90% seen once. Material: peripheral blood. This clonotype was obtained from a human donor in a cohort sampled during active COVID-19. The V call is TRBV27, the J call TRBJ2-7; 7 bases are shared with TRBD2. The CDR3 DNA sequence: TGTGCCAGCAGTTTGGGCTCGGCGGGAGACGACGAGCAGTACTTC. Amino acids: CASSLGSAGDDEQYF.